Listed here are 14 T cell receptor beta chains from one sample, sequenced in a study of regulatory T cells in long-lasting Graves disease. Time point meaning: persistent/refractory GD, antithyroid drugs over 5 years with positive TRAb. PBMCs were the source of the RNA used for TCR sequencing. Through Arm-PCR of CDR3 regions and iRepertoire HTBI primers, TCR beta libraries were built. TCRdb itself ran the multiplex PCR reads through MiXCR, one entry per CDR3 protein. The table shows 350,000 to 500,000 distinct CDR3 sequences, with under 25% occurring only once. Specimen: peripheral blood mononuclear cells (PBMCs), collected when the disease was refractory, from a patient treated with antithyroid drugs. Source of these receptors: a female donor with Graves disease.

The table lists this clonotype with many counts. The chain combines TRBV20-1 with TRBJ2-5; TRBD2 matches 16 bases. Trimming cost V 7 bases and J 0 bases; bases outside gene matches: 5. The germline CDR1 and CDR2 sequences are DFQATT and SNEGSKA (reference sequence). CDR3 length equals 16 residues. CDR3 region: CSVSGLAGGNQETQYF. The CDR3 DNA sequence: TGCAGTGTGTCGGGACTAGCGGGAGGGAACCAAGAGACCCAGTACTTC.

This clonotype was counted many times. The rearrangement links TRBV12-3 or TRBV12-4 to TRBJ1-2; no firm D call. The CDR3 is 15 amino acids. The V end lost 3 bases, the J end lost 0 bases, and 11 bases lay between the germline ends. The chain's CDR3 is CASSFHRASNYGYTF. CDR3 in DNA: TGTGCCAGCAGTTTTCACCGGGCATCTAACTATGGCTACACCTTC.

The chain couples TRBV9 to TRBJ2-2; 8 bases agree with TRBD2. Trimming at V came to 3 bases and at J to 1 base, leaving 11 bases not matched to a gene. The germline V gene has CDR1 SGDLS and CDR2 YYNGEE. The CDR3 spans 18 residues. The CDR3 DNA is TGTGCCAGCAGCGCCGGGGGGGTAGCGGTAAAGAACACCGGGGAGCTGTTTTTT. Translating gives CASSAGGVAVKNTGELFF.

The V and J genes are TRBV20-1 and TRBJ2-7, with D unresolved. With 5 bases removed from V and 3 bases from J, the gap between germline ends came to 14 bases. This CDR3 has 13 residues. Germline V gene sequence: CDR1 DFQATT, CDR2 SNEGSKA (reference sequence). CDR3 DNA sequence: TGCAGTGCTTCTCCGTTGGAAAACTACGAGCAGTACTTC. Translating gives CSASPLENYEQYF.

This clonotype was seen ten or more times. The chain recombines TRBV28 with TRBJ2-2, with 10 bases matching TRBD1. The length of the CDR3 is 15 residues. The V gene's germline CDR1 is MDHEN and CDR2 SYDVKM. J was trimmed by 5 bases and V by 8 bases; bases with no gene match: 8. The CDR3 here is CASQTRDRGTGELFF. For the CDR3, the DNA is TGTGCCAGCCAAACCCGGGACAGGGGTACCGGGGAGCTGTTTTTT.

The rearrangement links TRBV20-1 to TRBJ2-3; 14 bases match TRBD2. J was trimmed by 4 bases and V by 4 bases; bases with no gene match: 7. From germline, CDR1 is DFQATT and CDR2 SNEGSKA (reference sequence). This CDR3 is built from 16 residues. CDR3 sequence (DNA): TGCAGTGCTACATCTGGGACTAGCGGGAGTTCAGATACGCAGTATTTT. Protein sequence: CSATSGTSGSSDTQYF.

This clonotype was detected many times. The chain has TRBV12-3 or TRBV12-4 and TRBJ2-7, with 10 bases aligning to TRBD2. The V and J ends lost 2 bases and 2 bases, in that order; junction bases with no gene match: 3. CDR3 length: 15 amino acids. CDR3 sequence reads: CASSLIGLAAYEQYF. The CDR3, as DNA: TGTGCCAGCAGTTTAATTGGACTAGCGGCCTACGAGCAGTACTTC.

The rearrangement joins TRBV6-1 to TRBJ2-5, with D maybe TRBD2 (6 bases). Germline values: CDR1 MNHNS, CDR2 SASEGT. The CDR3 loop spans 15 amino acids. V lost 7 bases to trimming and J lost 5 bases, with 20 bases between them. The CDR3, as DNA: TGTGCCAGCATCCCAGCGGGTCTGCCTGGGGAGACCCAGTACTTC. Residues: CASIPAGLPGETQYF.

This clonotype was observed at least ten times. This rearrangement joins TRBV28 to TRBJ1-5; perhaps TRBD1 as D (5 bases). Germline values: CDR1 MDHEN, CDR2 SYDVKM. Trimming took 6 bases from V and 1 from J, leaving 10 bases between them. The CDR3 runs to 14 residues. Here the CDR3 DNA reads TGTGCCAGCAGGGGAGGGACGAGCAATCAGCCCCAGCATTTT. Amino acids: CASRGGTSNQPQHF.

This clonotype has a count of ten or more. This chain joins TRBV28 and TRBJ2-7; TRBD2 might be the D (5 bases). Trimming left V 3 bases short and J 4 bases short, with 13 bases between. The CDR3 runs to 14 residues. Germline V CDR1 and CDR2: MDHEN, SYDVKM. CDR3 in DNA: TGTGCCAGCAGTTTGTTTCGGGATCTTTACGAGCAGTACTTC. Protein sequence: CASSLFRDLYEQYF.

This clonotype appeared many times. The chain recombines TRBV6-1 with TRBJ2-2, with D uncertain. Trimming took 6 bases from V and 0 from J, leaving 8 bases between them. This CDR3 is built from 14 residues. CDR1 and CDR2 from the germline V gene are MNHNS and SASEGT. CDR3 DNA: TGTGCCAGCAGGCCATCTTCGAACACCGGGGAGCTGTTTTTT. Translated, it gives CASRPSSNTGELFF.

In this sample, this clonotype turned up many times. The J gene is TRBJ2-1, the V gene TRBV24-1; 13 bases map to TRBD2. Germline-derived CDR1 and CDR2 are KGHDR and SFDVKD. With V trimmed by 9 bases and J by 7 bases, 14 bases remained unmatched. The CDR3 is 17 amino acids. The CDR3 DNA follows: TGTGCCACCTTCGCGGTCGGACTAGCGGGAGATGAGAATGAGCAGTTCTTC. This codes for CATFAVGLAGDENEQFF.

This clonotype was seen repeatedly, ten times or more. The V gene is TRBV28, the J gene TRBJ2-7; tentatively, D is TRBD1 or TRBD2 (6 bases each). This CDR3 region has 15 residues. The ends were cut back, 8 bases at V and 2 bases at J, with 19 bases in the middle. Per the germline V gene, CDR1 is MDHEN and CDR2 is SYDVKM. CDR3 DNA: TGTGCCAGCGGAGGCGGGACACTAAAGACCTACGAGCAGTACTTC. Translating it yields CASGGGTLKTYEQYF.

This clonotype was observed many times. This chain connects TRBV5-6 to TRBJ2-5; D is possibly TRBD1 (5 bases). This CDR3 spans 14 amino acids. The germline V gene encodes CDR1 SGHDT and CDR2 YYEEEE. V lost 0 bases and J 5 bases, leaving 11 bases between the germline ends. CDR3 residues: CASSLGSQGETQYF. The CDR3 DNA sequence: TGTGCCAGCAGCTTGGGGAGCCAGGGCGAGACCCAGTACTTC. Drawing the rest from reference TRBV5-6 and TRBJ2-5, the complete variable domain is DAGVTQSPTHLIKTRGQQVTLRCSPKSGHDTVSWYQQALGQGPQFIFQYYEEEERQRGNFPDRFSGHQFPNYSSELNVNALLLGDSALYLCASSLGSQGETQYFGPGTRLLVL.